This entry lists 13 T cell receptor beta chains sequenced from one sample in a study of vaccination and CD4 T cells after COVID-19. At the Johns Hopkins FTIC core, DNA taken from cultured CD4+ T cells was sequenced by way of the Oncomine TCR Beta short-read assay. TCRdb re-derived calls from the PCR reads in MiXCR, one entry per CDR3 protein. This table has 20,000 to 25,000 distinct CDR3 sequences, 45% to 60% appearing once. Their antigen targets remain unknown. The sample's treatment: roughly 10-day PBMC culture with coronavirus spike peptide pools or control peptides (ViraFEST assay). The sequenced sample was CD4+ T cells from blood, cultured in vitro. These receptors came from a human donor who had recovered from COVID-19.

The chain has TRBV28 and TRBJ1-1, with 7 bases aligning to TRBD1. The CDR3 loop spans 14 amino acids. Germline CDR1 and CDR2: MDHEN and SYDVKM. V lost 3 bases, J lost 1 base, and 2 bases stayed unmatched. CDR3 protein: CASSLGQSNTEAFF. The CDR3 DNA sequence: TGTGCCAGCAGTTTGGGACAGTCGAACACTGAAGCTTTCTTT.

The chain is built from TRBV19 and TRBJ1-1; D is undetermined. V dropped 3 bases and J dropped 4 bases, with 9 bases sitting between them. From germline, CDR1 is LNHDA and CDR2 SQIVND (reference sequence). The CDR3 extends over 13 amino acids. The CDR3 loop is CASSMVGVTEAFF. CDR3 DNA: TGTGCCAGTAGTATGGTGGGAGTCACTGAAGCTTTCTTT.

The V call is TRBV19, the J call TRBJ1-1; a weak D match, TRBD1 (5 bases). CDR1 LNHDA and CDR2 SQIVND come from the germline V gene (reference sequence). The CDR3 totals 15 residues. V gave up 4 bases and J gave up 2 bases, with 14 bases separating them. The CDR3 region has the DNA TGTGCCAGTAGTACCAGACAGCGATCCAACACTGAAGCTTTCTTT. Its protein product is CASSTRQRSNTEAFF.

DNA for the CDR3: TGTGCCAGCAGTTCGGGACAGTTCCACACTGAAGCTTTCTTT. Protein: CASSSGQFHTEAFF. This sequence joins TRBV27 and TRBJ1-1; 7 positions agree with TRBD1. Unmatched junction bases numbered 5, after V lost 4 bases and J lost 3 bases. The germline V gene encodes CDR1 MNHEY and CDR2 SMNVEV (reference sequence). The CDR3 totals 14 residues.

A few counts support this clonotype. J is TRBJ1-6 and V is TRBV5-1; D unresolved. The CDR3 loop spans 14 amino acids. CDR1 is SGHRS, CDR2 YFSETQ, per germline. V shed 5 bases and J shed 6 bases, with 12 bases lying between them. The CDR3 here is CASRSGGPNSPLHF. CDR3 sequence (DNA): TGCGCCAGCAGAAGCGGTGGCCCTAATTCACCCCTCCACTTT. Filled out from reference TRBV5-1 and TRBJ1-6, the complete variable domain reads KAGVTQTPRYLIKTRGQQVTLSCSPISGHRSVSWYQQTPGQGLQFLFEYFSETQRNKGNFPGRFSGRQFSNSRSEMNVSTLELGDSALYLCASRSGGPNSPLHFGNGTRLTVT.

By its share, this clonotype is medium-sized. The chain joins TRBV6-5 to TRBJ1-6; D is uncertain. V shed 2 bases and J shed 7 bases, with 9 bases lying between them. Germline lookup yields CDR1 MNHEY and CDR2 SVGAGI. The CDR3 has 14 amino acids. The CDR3 DNA reads TGTGCCAGCAGTTACGGGTCGGCGAATTCACCCCTCCACTTT. The encoded protein is CASSYGSANSPLHF.

The CDR3 loop is CAIRGLEETQYF. The CDR3 DNA follows: TGTGCCATTCGGGGACTAGAAGAGACCCAGTACTTC. The chain combines TRBV7-9 with TRBJ2-5, with 8 bases fitting TRBD2. Trimming cost V 10 bases and J 3 bases; bases outside gene matches: 4. The CDR3 loop spans 12 amino acids. Germline-derived CDR1 and CDR2 are SEHNR and FQNEAQ (reference sequence).

DNA of the CDR3: TGTGCCAGCAGCTCCAGCGCCGCCGGGACCCAGTACTTC. Translating gives CASSSSAAGTQYF. V is TRBV7-2 and J is TRBJ2-5; no definite D call. V was trimmed by 4 bases and J by 7 bases, leaving 13 bases between them. CDR1 is SGHTA, CDR2 FQGNSA, per germline. The CDR3 has 13 residues. The whole variable domain, remainder taken from reference TRBV7-2 and TRBJ2-5, is GAGVSQSPSNKVTEKGKDVELRCDPISGHTALYWYRQSLGQGLEFLIYFQGNSAPDKSGLPSDRFSAERTGGSVSTLTIQRTQQEDSAVYLCASSSSAAGTQYFGPGTRLLVL.

The CDR3 DNA is TGTGCCAGCAGTTTTCGGCAGTACAATCAGCCCCAGCATTTT. Amino acids: CASSFRQYNQPQHF. The rearrangement links TRBV27 to TRBJ1-5; D is unresolved. CDR3 length: 14 residues. V lost 3 bases to trimming and J lost 3 bases, with 9 bases between them. Looked up from germline, CDR1 is MNHEY and CDR2 is SMNVEV (reference sequence).

The V call is TRBV27, the J call TRBJ1-6; possibly TRBD1 for D (5 bases). This CDR3 has 17 residues. Germline V lookup: CDR1 MNHEY, CDR2 SMNVEV (reference sequence). V shed 4 bases and J shed 0 bases, with 13 bases lying between them. Here the CDR3 reads CASSSRTLSSYNSPLHF. Written as DNA, the CDR3 is TGTGCCAGCAGTTCCCGGACATTGAGCTCCTATAATTCACCCCTCCACTTT.

Only a few counts were recorded for this clonotype. The J gene is TRBJ1-5, the V gene TRBV12-5; a weak D match, TRBD1 (5 bases). The CDR3 sequence is 14 residues long. Germline loops: CDR1 LGHNT, CDR2 FRNRAP. V lost 7 bases and J 3 bases, leaving 13 bases between the germline ends. As DNA, the CDR3 is TGTGCTAGTGCCCAATCAGGGTACAATCAGCCCCAGCATTTT. Translation: CASAQSGYNQPQHF.

The chain has TRBV29-1 and TRBJ2-1; 12 bases are shared with TRBD2. The J segment lost 7 bases and the V segment lost 6 bases, leaving 22 bases of the junction unmatched. This CDR3 is 19 amino acids long. In germline, CDR1 is SQVTM, CDR2 ANQGSEA. The CDR3 region is CSVLPVPSLAGGPSNEQFF. The CDR3 DNA sequence: TGCAGCGTGCTCCCGGTTCCCTCCCTAGCGGGAGGGCCCTCGAATGAGCAGTTCTTC.

This clonotype occurred once. The genes are TRBV6-1 and TRBJ1-2; 7 bases line up with TRBD1. The CDR3 is made up of 14 amino acids. CDR1 MNHNS and CDR2 SASEGT come from the germline V gene. The V gene end was trimmed by 7 bases and the J gene end by 8 bases; junction bases not matched to a gene: 13. The CDR3 DNA sequence: TGTGCCAGCACCGCTAGAAGGGGGCAGACCGGCTACACCTTC. This translates into CASTARRGQTGYTF.